One sample yielded the 17 T cell receptor beta chains listed below, sequenced in a study of blood T cell repertoires in COVID-19. Sequencing used immunoSEQ multiplex PCR; TCRdb keeps in-frame clones, though not all of them. The sample comprises 90,000 or so clones, around 90% of which are singletons, and 5.2% rests with the top ten. Sequencing input: peripheral blood. The receptors shown here come from a man between 60 and 75 years old with COVID-19, enrolled during active disease.

V and J are TRBV10-1 and TRBJ1-5, with no clear D. CDR1 and CDR2 from the germline V gene are WNHNN and SYGVQD (reference sequence). Trimming pared 6 bases from V and 0 bases from J, leaving 6 bases between. The CDR3 runs to 13 residues. DNA of the CDR3: TGCGCCAGCAGCCAGGATAGCAATCAGCCCCAGCATTTT. Translating it yields CASSQDSNQPQHF.

J is TRBJ2-7 and V is TRBV21-1; no DNA check was done on the table's D call, TRBD1. TRBV21-1 is given as a pseudogene. The CDR3 contains 20 residues. In DNA form, the CDR3 reads TGTGCCAGCAGCCGCCCCTCGGGACAGGGGGCCCTTTTCCCTTCCTACGAGCAGTACTTC. Translating it yields CASSRPSGQGALFPSYEQYF.

The chain uses TRBV12-3 or TRBV12-4 and TRBJ2-1; D not resolved. Trimming cost V 0 bases and J 8 bases, with 5 bases left between them. The CDR3 is 12 amino acids. The CDR3 DNA reads TGTGCCAGCAGTTTAGCGCGCGATGAGCAGTTCTTC. Residues: CASSLARDEQFF.

The chain is built from TRBV19 and TRBJ1-3, with D unclear. The CDR3 covers 14 residues. The V gene lost 3 bases and the J gene lost 1 base, with 7 bases spanning the gap. Germline V CDR1 and CDR2: LNHDA, SQIVND (reference sequence). The CDR3 region has the DNA TGTGCCAGTAGTATGTGGGAGTCTGGAAACACCATATATTTT. Translated: CASSMWESGNTIYF.

This chain connects TRBV24-1 to TRBJ2-3, with 16 bases lining up with TRBD2. CDR1 and CDR2 (germline): KGHDR, SFDVKD. CDR3 length: 18 residues. V lost 3 bases and J lost 3; bases outside the gene matches: 5. The DNA of the CDR3 is TGTGCCACCAGTGATCTCGGGACTAGCGGGAGGGCTACAGATACGCAGTATTTT. As protein: CATSDLGTSGRATDTQYF.

The CDR3 DNA sequence: TGTGCCAGCAGTGGTGTAGCGGGAGAAGGTACCGGGGAGCTGTTTTTT. Protein: CASSGVAGEGTGELFF. J is TRBJ2-2 and V is TRBV6-1; TRBD2 aligns across 9 bases. Per the germline V gene, CDR1 is MNHNS and CDR2 is SASEGT. J lost 5 bases, V lost 4 bases, and 8 bases had no gene match. The CDR3 covers 16 residues.

J is TRBJ2-3 and V is TRBV19; the D gene is possibly TRBD2 (6 bases). V was pared by 7 bases and J by 2 bases, with 13 bases between. Germline V lookup: CDR1 LNHDA, CDR2 SQIVND (reference sequence). This CDR3 comprises 14 residues. DNA for the CDR3: TGTGCCAGTACCCCGGGGGACCTCACAGATACGCAGTATTTT. It specifies CASTPGDLTDTQYF.

The V and J genes are TRBV6-5 and TRBJ2-2; 7 nucleotides line up with TRBD1. V dropped 8 bases and J dropped 2; count of bases not matched to a gene: 8. The germline V gene encodes CDR1 MNHEY and CDR2 SVGAGI. CDR3 length equals 15 residues. CDR3 sequence reads: CASSRGTANTGELFF. DNA of the CDR3: TGTGCCAGCTCCCGAGGGACAGCCAACACCGGGGAGCTGTTTTTT.

The rearrangement uses TRBV5-6 and TRBJ2-7, with 9 bases aligning to TRBD1. The CDR3 runs 16 residues. Unmatched junction bases numbered 7, after V lost 0 bases and J lost 3 bases. From germline, CDR1 is SGHDT and CDR2 YYEEEE. The CDR3 coding sequence is TGTGCCAGCAGCTTGGCAACAGGGGGCTATGGCTACGAGCAGTACTTC. Amino acid sequence: CASSLATGGYGYEQYF.

This chain joins TRBV21-1 and TRBJ1-1; TRBD1 is the table's D call and was not checked against the DNA. TRBV21-1 is recorded as a pseudogene. This CDR3 region has 12 residues. The CDR3 reads CASSMATTEAFF. Written as DNA, the CDR3 is TGTGCCAGCAGCATGGCAACCACTGAAGCTTTCTTT.

The chain links TRBV9 to TRBJ2-1, with D possibly TRBD2 on 7 matching bases. Trimming took 4 bases from V and 5 from J, leaving 13 bases between them. The CDR3 sequence is 14 residues long. Germline V gene sequence: CDR1 SGDLS, CDR2 YYNGEE. The CDR3 DNA sequence: TGTGCCAGCAGCCCTGGGGGGGCCCACAATGAGCAGTTCTTC. Translation: CASSPGGAHNEQFF.

V and J are TRBV11-3 and TRBJ2-3; the match to TRBD1 covers 9 bases. The V and J ends lost 5 bases and 8 bases, in that order; junction bases with no gene match: 8. Germline CDR1 and CDR2: SGHNT and YENEEA. The CDR3 runs 14 residues. CDR3 nucleotide sequence: TGTGCCAGCAGCATGACAGGGGGAGGCCTTACGCAGTATTTT. This sequence encodes CASSMTGGGLTQYF.

The chain has TRBV30 and TRBJ1-5; no clear D. Germline values: CDR1 GTSNPN, CDR2 SVGIG (reference sequence). Trimming took off 0 bases at V and 0 bases at J, with 6 bases between the two ends. There are 14 residues in the CDR3. This CDR3 is CAWSVAYSNQPQHF. In DNA, the CDR3 is TGTGCCTGGAGTGTAGCATATAGCAATCAGCCCCAGCATTTT.

V is TRBV6-5 and J is TRBJ1-5; TRBD1 aligns across 7 bases. The CDR3 extends over 13 amino acids. The V and J ends lost 6 bases and 5 bases, in that order; junction bases with no gene match: 4. Germline CDR1 is MNHEY and CDR2 is SVGAGI. CDR3 amino acids: CASSGQVDQPQHF. The DNA of the CDR3 is TGTGCCAGCAGCGGACAGGTAGATCAGCCCCAGCATTTT.

The chain links TRBV12-5 to TRBJ1-4, with 7 positions matching TRBD1. The CDR3 is 15 amino acids. Germline V gene sequence: CDR1 LGHNT, CDR2 FRNRAP. J gave up 4 bases and V 3 bases, and 5 bases lay outside the gene matches. The CDR3, as DNA: TGTGCTAGTGGTTTCGACTACAGGGGTAATGAAAAACTGTTTTTT. Translation gives CASGFDYRGNEKLFF.

The chain joins TRBV4-1 to TRBJ1-6, with 9 bases that match TRBD1. The CDR3 totals 19 residues. From germline, CDR1 is MGHRA and CDR2 YSYEKL. Losses at the gene ends were 1 base for V and 8 bases for J; bases not matched to a gene: 15. The CDR3 reads CASSQGTGDEQPIYSPLHF. CDR3 in DNA: TGCGCCAGCAGCCAAGGGACAGGGGACGAACAACCAATTTATTCACCCCTCCACTTT.

This chain uses TRBV6-5 with TRBJ2-5, with 9 bases matching TRBD2. Germline CDR1 MNHEY, CDR2 SVGAGI. There are 15 residues in the CDR3. With V trimmed by 1 base and J by 7 bases, 7 bases remained unmatched. The DNA of the CDR3 is TGTGCCAGCAGTTACTTTGTAGCGGGAGATGGGACCCAGTACTTC. Amino acids: CASSYFVAGDGTQYF.